This T cell receptor (beta chain) was obtained from a study of T cell responses to AZD1222 COVID-19 vaccine. Study findings and constraints: Reports say nearly half of spike-specific TCRs go after unmutated variant regions. The number of AZD1222 recipients seropositive at baseline was only six.

On this clone: The antigen is undetermined.

Sequenced by immunoSEQ multiplex PCR; TCRdb stores in-frame clones only, minus some. The table lists approximately 120,000 clones, roughly nine tenths of them singletons, with around 9.5% in the top ten. Germline V gene lookup returns CDR1 LNHNV and CDR2 YYDKDF (reference sequence). V lost 3 bases to trimming and J lost 0 bases, with 9 bases between them. The CDR3 loop spans 15 amino acids. The chain couples TRBV15 to TRBJ1-5; D is unresolved. Sequenced material: peripheral blood, taken 28 days after the second AZD1222 dose. This clonotype was sampled from an adult who received the AZD1222 COVID-19 vaccine. CDR3 region: CATSRDGYSNQPQHF. CDR3 in DNA: TGTGCCACCAGCAGGGACGGTTATAGCAATCAGCCCCAGCATTTT.